Below are 8 T cell receptor beta chains sequenced from a single sample in a study of CD8+CD57+ T cells in acquired aplastic anemia. Genomic DNA served as template for TCR beta VDJ and CDR3 profiling. TCRdb analysed the reads with MiXCR anew, one entry per CDR3 protein. The sample has just over 450,000 distinct CDR3 sequences; under 40% are singletons. Patients picked for sequencing had shown CD8+CD57+ cell expansion detected by flow cytometry. Sequenced material: sorted CD4+, CD8+, or CD8+CD57+ T cells (not recorded which) from PBMCs. These receptors were obtained from a human donor with aplastic anemia.

The V call is TRBV27, the J call TRBJ1-5; D not resolved. V dropped 5 bases and J dropped 6 bases, with 11 bases sitting between them. Germline CDR1 is MNHEY and CDR2 is SMNVEV (reference sequence). The CDR3 totals 13 residues. CDR3 sequence reads: CASSRIWGQPQHF. CDR3 bases: TGTGCCAGCAGTAGAATCTGGGGTCAGCCCCAGCATTTT.

The chain recombines TRBV11-2 with TRBJ1-1; TRBD1 matches 9 bases. The germline gives CDR1 SGHAT, CDR2 FQNNGV. This CDR3 contains 17 residues. Germline trimming cut 5 bases from V and 2 bases from J; bases unmatched to any gene: 12. CDR3 amino acids: CASSALTGGFSNTEAFF. The CDR3 bases are TGTGCCAGCAGCGCATTGACAGGGGGTTTTTCCAACACTGAAGCTTTCTTT.

This chain joins TRBV6-2 or TRBV6-3 and TRBJ2-3, with 10 bases aligning to TRBD1. Germline trimming cut 6 bases from V and 0 bases from J; bases unmatched to any gene: 6. Looked up from germline, CDR1 is MNHEY and CDR2 is SVGEGT. The CDR3 has 16 residues. CDR3 amino acids: CASRLTGGGSTDTQYF. The CDR3 nucleotides read TGTGCCAGCAGGCTGACAGGGGGCGGGAGCACAGATACGCAGTATTTT.

A few counts support this clonotype. This sequence joins TRBV5-1 and TRBJ1-3; D is possibly TRBD1 (5 bases). V was pared by 0 bases and J by 5 bases, with 15 bases between. CDR1 and CDR2 from the germline V gene are SGHRS and YFSETQ. This CDR3 has 16 amino acids. CDR3 protein: CASSLGQRSSRNTIYF. In DNA form, the CDR3 reads TGCGCCAGCAGCTTGGGACAGCGTAGTTCAAGAAACACCATATATTTT.

This clonotype was seen only a few times. The chain has TRBV7-9 and TRBJ2-5, with D possibly being TRBD1 or TRBD2 (6 bases each). The germline gives CDR1 SEHNR, CDR2 FQNEAQ (reference sequence). This CDR3 is 15 amino acids long. V was pared by 5 bases and J by 5 bases, with 18 bases between. The CDR3 bases are TGTGCCAGCAGCCCAGAGGGGGGATTGGGTGAGACCCAGTACTTC. It is translated as CASSPEGGLGETQYF.

This rearrangement joins TRBV4-1 to TRBJ2-1; 7 bases are a match to TRBD2. This CDR3 contains 15 residues. Germline-derived CDR1 and CDR2 are MGHRA and YSYEKL. Unmatched junction bases numbered 12, after V lost 0 bases and J lost 13 bases. In DNA, the CDR3 is TGCGCCAGCAGCCAAGAATTGAGGCCTAGCGGCGTACAGTTCTTC. Protein product: CASSQELRPSGVQFF.

This chain uses TRBV25-1 with TRBJ2-7; perhaps TRBD2 as D (7 bases). Germline CDR1 is MGHDK and CDR2 is SYGVNS. This CDR3 comprises 14 residues. Trimming removed 6 bases at V and 6 bases at J, with 18 bases between. The CDR3 coding sequence is TGTGCCAGCAGCGTCGAGGGGGGGGCAGGCGAGCAGTACTTC. Residues: CASSVEGGAGEQYF.

The V call is TRBV9, the J call TRBJ1-2, with D possibly matching TRBD1 (5 bases). This CDR3 has 16 residues. Germline CDR1 and CDR2: SGDLS and YYNGEE. V was trimmed by 0 bases and J by 4 bases, leaving 16 bases between them. CDR3 amino acids: CASSVGLAGGGYGYTF. As DNA, the CDR3 is TGTGCCAGCAGCGTAGGACTAGCGGGGGGGGGCTATGGCTACACCTTC.